This T cell receptor (beta chain) derives from a study of T-cell reconstitution after alpha-beta-depleted transplantation in children. General observations from the study: T-cell counts and diversity at one year following transplant were attributed mainly to newly produced T cells.

A TCRbeta library incorporating unique molecular identifiers was prepared. TCRdb independently ran MiXCR on the PCR reads; one entry per CDR3 protein. The sample has around 300,000 distinct CDR3 sequences, approximately 23% seen once. Germline V gene data show CDR1 as SQVTM and CDR2 as ANQGSEA. The CDR3 is made up of 12 amino acids. There are a few counts of this clonotype. Its specificity is unknown. A junction boundary mismatches the germline segment, possibly from a read error. The TCR comes from a male patient younger than 18 who had a stem cell transplant for acute lymphoblastic leukemia, so the T cells may come from the graft donor. This sample comprised PBMCs, mostly from graft donor cells, obtained 180 days after TCRalphabeta/CD19-depleted stem cell transplant. The chain recombines TRBV29-1 with TRBJ2-3; D is undetermined. The CDR3 here is CSAEPDTDTQYF. The CDR3, as DNA: TGCAGCGCTGAACCAGACACAGATACGCAGTATTTT.